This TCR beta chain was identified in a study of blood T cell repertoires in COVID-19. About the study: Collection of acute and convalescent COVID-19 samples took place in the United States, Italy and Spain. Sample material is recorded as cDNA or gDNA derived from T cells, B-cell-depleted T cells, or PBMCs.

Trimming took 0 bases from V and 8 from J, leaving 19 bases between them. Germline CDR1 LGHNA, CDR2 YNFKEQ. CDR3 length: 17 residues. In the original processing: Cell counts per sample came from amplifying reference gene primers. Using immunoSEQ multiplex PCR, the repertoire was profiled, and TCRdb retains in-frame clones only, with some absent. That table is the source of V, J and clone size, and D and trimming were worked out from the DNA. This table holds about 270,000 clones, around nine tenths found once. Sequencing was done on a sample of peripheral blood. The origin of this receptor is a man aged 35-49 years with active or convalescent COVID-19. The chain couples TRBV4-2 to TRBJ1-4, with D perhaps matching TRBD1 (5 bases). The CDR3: CASSQDLTARSYEKLFF. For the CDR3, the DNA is TGTGCCAGCAGCCAAGATCTGACAGCTCGGTCGTACGAAAAACTGTTTTTT.